The present entry profiles one TCR beta chain with its context. The data were obtained in a study of shared clonotypes between healthy human individuals. The data were produced by immunoSEQ multiplex PCR, yet TCRdb's version contains in-frame clones alone and is incomplete. This repertoire shows more than 2,000,000 clones, 93% found once; its top ten account for about 0.41%. Germline CDR1 LNHNV, CDR2 YYDKDF (reference sequence). The CDR3 is 13 amino acids. Unmatched junction bases numbered 8, after V lost 5 bases and J lost 9 bases. Material: naive CD4+ T cells from PBMCs. The sample's subset: CD45RA+ positively selected. This clonotype was sampled from a man younger than 35 in good health. Some clones in this sample may be carry-over from other donors' samples. The rearrangement links TRBV15 to TRBJ2-7, with 9 bases identical to TRBD1. As DNA, the CDR3 is TGTGCCACCAGCGGTGGGACAGGGAGGGGGCAGTACTTC. Translation: CATSGGTGRGQYF.